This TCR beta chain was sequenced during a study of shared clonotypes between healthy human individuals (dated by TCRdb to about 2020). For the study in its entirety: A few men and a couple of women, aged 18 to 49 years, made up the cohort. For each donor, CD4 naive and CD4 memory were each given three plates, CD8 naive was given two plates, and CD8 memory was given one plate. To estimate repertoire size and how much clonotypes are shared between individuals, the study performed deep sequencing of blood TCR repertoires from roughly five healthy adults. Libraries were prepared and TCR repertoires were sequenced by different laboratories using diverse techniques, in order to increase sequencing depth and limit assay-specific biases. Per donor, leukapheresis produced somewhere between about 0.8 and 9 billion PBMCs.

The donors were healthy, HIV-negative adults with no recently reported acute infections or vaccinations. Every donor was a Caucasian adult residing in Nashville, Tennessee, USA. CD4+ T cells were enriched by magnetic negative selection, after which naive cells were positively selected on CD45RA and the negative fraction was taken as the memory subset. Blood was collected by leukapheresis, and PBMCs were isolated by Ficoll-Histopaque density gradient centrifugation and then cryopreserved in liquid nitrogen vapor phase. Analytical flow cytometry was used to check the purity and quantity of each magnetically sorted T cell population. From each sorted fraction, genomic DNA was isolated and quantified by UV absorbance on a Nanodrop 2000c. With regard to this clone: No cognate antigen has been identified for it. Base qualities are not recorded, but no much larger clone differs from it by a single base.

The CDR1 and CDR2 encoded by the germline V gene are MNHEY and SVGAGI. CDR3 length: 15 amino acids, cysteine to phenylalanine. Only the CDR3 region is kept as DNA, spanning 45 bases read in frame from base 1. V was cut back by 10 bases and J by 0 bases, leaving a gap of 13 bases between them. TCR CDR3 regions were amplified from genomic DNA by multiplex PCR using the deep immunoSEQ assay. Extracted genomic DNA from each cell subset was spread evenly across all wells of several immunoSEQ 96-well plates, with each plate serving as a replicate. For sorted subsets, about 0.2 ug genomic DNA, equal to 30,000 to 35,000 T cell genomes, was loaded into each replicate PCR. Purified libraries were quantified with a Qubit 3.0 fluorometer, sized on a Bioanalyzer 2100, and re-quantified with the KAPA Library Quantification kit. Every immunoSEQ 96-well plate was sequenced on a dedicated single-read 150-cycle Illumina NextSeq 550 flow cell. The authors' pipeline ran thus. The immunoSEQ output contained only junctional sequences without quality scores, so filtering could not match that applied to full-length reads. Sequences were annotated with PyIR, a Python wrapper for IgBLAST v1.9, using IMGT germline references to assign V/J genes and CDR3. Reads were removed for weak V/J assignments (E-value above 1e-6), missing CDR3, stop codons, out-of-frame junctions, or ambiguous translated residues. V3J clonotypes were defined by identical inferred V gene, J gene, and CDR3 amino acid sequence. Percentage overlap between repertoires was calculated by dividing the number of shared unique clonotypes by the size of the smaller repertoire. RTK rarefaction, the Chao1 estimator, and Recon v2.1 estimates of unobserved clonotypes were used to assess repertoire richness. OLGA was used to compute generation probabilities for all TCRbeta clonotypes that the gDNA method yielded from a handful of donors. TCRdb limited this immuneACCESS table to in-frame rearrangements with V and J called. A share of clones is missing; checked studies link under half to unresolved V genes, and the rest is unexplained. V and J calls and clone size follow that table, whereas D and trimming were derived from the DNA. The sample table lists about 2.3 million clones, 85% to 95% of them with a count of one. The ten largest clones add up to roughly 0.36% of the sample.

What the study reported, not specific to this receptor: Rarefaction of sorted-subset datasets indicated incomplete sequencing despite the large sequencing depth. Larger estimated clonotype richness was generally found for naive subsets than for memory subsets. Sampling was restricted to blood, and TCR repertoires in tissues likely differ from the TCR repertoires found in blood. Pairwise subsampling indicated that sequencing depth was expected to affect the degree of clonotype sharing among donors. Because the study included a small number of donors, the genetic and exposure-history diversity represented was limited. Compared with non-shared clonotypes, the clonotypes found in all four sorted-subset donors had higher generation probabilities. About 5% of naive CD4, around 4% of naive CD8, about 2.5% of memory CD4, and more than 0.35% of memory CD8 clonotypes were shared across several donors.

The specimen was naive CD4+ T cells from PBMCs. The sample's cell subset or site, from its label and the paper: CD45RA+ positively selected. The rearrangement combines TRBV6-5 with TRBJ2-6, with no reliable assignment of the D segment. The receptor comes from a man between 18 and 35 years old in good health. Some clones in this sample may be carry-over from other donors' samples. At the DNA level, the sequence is TGTGCCACAAAGGGATGGGCCTCTGGGGCCAACGTCCTGACTTTC. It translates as CATKGWASGANVLTF.